This T cell receptor (beta chain) was profiled in a study of shared clonotypes between healthy human individuals. The CDR3 has 12 residues. Germline CDR1 and CDR2: MNHGY and SVAAGI. Trimming removed 8 bases at V and 10 bases at J, with 15 bases between. Healthy HIV-negative adults with no recent acute infections or vaccinations were recruited as donors. This clone was seen once. Sequencing used immunoSEQ multiplex PCR; TCRdb keeps in-frame clones, though not all of them. The sample records 2 million to 2.5 million clones, approximately 94% being singletons. The sample comprised naive CD4+ T cells sorted from blood. Noted subset: CD45RA+ positively selected. This TCR was sampled from a man aged 18-30 years in good health. V and J are TRBV6-9 and TRBJ1-5; no clear D. CDR3 sequence reads: CASPPRSDPQHF. Here the CDR3 DNA reads TGTGCCAGCCCCCCCCGTTCGGACCCCCAGCATTTT.